This entry lists 25 T cell receptor beta chains sequenced from one sample in a study of blood T cell repertoires in COVID-19. The method was immunoSEQ multiplex PCR; TCRdb's version includes in-frame clones alone and lacks a portion of them. Here the sample spans 130,000 or so clones, around 75% being singletons. The sample taken for sequencing was peripheral blood. The source is a woman in her seventies with COVID-19, enrolled during active disease.

The chain has TRBV30 and TRBJ1-6; no reliable D call. Trimming cost V 3 bases and J 5 bases, with 11 bases left between them. Looked up from germline, CDR1 is GTSNPN and CDR2 is SVGIG (reference sequence). The CDR3 runs 14 residues. The CDR3 spells CAWREEANNSPLHF. CDR3 bases: TGTGCCTGGAGGGAGGAAGCCAATAATTCACCCCTCCACTTT. Full variable domain (rest looked up from reference TRBV30 and TRBJ1-6): SQTIHQWPATLVQPVGSPLSLECTVEGTSNPNLYWYRQAAGRGLQLLFYSVGIGQISSEVPQNLSASRPQDRQFILSSKKLLLSDSGFYLCAWREEANNSPLHFGNGTRLTVT.

This chain links TRBV9 with TRBJ1-1; D call uncertain. V lost 3 bases, J lost 0 bases, and 6 bases lay in between. Germline V lookup: CDR1 SGDLS, CDR2 YYNGEE. This CDR3 has 13 residues. Here the CDR3 reads CASSAGVNTEAFF. For the CDR3, the DNA is TGTGCCAGCAGCGCGGGAGTGAACACTGAAGCTTTCTTT.

This clone was observed a few times. The chain joins TRBV5-1 to TRBJ2-4, with 9 bases identical to TRBD2. CDR1 SGHRS and CDR2 YFSETQ come from the germline V gene. The V segment lost 6 bases and the J segment 7 bases; nucleotides outside the gene matches: 8. This CDR3 is 14 amino acids long. The CDR3 DNA reads as TGCGCCAGCACAGGCGGGGGGGCCGGGAACATTCAGTACTTC. It translates to CASTGGGAGNIQYF.

The CDR3 sequence is CASSRWAGEQETQYF. The CDR3 DNA reads as TGTGCCAGCAGCCGCTGGGCGGGGGAGCAAGAGACCCAGTACTTC. This chain connects TRBV7-9 to TRBJ2-5, with TRBD2 matching over 7 bases. The CDR3 spans 15 residues. The junction had 8 bases not matched to a gene; V was cut back by 5 bases and J by 2 bases. CDR1 is SEHNR and CDR2 is FQNEAQ in the germline V gene (reference sequence).

The chain carries TRBV6-4 and TRBJ1-2; tentative D call: TRBD1 (5 bases). Germline assignment: CDR1 MRHNA and CDR2 SNTAGT. The CDR3 covers 15 residues. V lost 5 bases and J 2 bases, leaving 15 bases between the germline ends. The CDR3 coding sequence is TGTGCCAGCAGTAGGGGTGCGGGGGAGAACTATGGCTACACCTTC. This codes for CASSRGAGENYGYTF.

The chain combines TRBV5-1 with TRBJ1-1, with 9 nucleotides matching TRBD1. With 4 bases clipped from V and 4 bases from J, the junction kept 11 bases outside the gene matches. Germline V gives CDR1 SGHRS, CDR2 YFSETQ. The CDR3 loop spans 16 amino acids. The CDR3 loop is CASSPETGGRGTEAFF. CDR3 bases: TGCGCCAGCAGCCCGGAGACAGGGGGTCGGGGCACTGAAGCTTTCTTT.

The V and J genes are TRBV5-1 and TRBJ1-5; perhaps TRBD1 as D (5 bases). V shed 7 bases and J shed 3 bases, with 11 bases lying between them. This CDR3 has 13 amino acids. Germline CDR1 SGHRS, CDR2 YFSETQ. CDR3 in DNA: TGCGCCAGCTCCCCAGGGCTCAATCAGCCCCAGCATTTT. Its protein product is CASSPGLNQPQHF.

The chain recombines TRBV27 with TRBJ2-5; TRBD2 is a possible D gene (7 bases). The CDR3 consists of 19 residues. V dropped 2 bases and J dropped 5 bases, with 27 bases sitting between them. Germline V CDR1 and CDR2: MNHEY, SMNVEV (reference sequence). This CDR3 is CASSLSPPELGGGGETQYF. CDR3 coding DNA: TGTGCCAGCAGTTTAAGCCCCCCAGAGTTAGGGGGGGGAGGGGAGACCCAGTACTTC.

V gene TRBV28 combines with J gene TRBJ1-5; 7 positions match TRBD1. The germline gives CDR1 MDHEN, CDR2 SYDVKM. The CDR3 is 13 amino acids. Losses at the gene ends were 5 bases for V and 8 bases for J; bases not matched to a gene: 6. The CDR3 is CASSLTGQEPQHF. The CDR3 bases are TGTGCCAGCAGTCTGACAGGGCAGGAGCCCCAGCATTTT. Using reference TRBV28 and TRBJ1-5 for the parts outside the CDR3, the full variable domain is DVKVTQSSRYLVKRTGEKVFLECVQDMDHENMFWYRQDPGLGLRLIYFSYDVKMKEKGDIPEGYSVSREKKERFSLILESASTNQTSMYLCASSLTGQEPQHFGDGTRLSIL.

The chain couples TRBV28 to TRBJ1-1; possibly TRBD1 for D (6 bases). CDR3 length: 14 residues. Trimming cost V 4 bases and J 3 bases, with 12 bases left between them. Germline V gene lookup returns CDR1 MDHEN and CDR2 SYDVKM. The CDR3 DNA follows: TGTGCCAGCAGTTCAACAGGGTGGGACACTGAAGCTTTCTTT. Protein: CASSSTGWDTEAFF.

The V gene is TRBV24-1, the J gene TRBJ2-1, with D possibly matching TRBD1 (6 bases). The germline V gene encodes CDR1 KGHDR and CDR2 SFDVKD. Trimming removed 3 bases from V and 1 base from J, with 15 bases in between. There are 17 residues in the CDR3. CDR3 sequence: CATSDPRDTRSYNEQFF. The CDR3, as DNA: TGTGCCACCAGTGATCCGAGGGACACCCGATCCTACAATGAGCAGTTCTTC.

The chain joins TRBV5-4 to TRBJ2-7; 7 bases agree with TRBD1. The length of the CDR3 is 15 residues. The germline CDR1 and CDR2 sequences are SGHNT and YYREEE (reference sequence). V dropped 1 base and J dropped 5; count of bases not matched to a gene: 9. Here the CDR3 reads CASSLPSQGRHEQYF. CDR3 DNA: TGTGCCAGCAGCTTGCCTTCACAGGGGCGGCACGAGCAGTACTTC.

In this sample, this clone turned up a few times. The chain uses TRBV7-2 and TRBJ2-3; possible D gene TRBD1, 6 bases. Trimming cost V 6 bases and J 6 bases, with 10 bases left between them. This CDR3 region has 12 residues. Looked up from germline, CDR1 is SGHTA and CDR2 is FQGNSA. CDR3 protein: CASRGDTDTQYF. The CDR3 region has the DNA TGTGCCAGCAGGGGGGACACCGATACGCAGTATTTT.

The chain combines TRBV5-4 with TRBJ2-2; D is unclear. V was cut by 5 bases and J by 1 base, with 9 bases left in between. CDR1 and CDR2 from the germline V gene are SGHNT and YYREEE (reference sequence). The CDR3 runs to 14 residues. CDR3 DNA: TGTGCCAGCAGTTACCAGCGGAACACCGGGGAGCTGTTTTTT. Protein product: CASSYQRNTGELFF.

In its sample, this clone was seen once. The rearrangement joins TRBV4-1 to TRBJ2-5, with D possibly being TRBD1 (6 bases). From germline, CDR1 is MGHRA and CDR2 YSYEKL. The CDR3 has 18 residues. The ends were cut back, 0 bases at V and 4 bases at J, with 21 bases in the middle. The CDR3 coding sequence is TGCGCCAGCAGCCAAGAGCGGGTGGGTTTTGCCAGGGGAGAGACCCAGTACTTC. Amino acid sequence: CASSQERVGFARGETQYF.

The rearrangement uses TRBV4-1 and TRBJ1-6; perhaps TRBD1 as D (5 bases). There are 16 residues in the CDR3. V was pared by 1 base and J by 4 bases, with 11 bases between. CDR1 is MGHRA and CDR2 is YSYEKL in the germline V gene. CDR3 amino acids: CASSQGEGRYNSPLHF. DNA for the CDR3: TGCGCCAGCAGCCAAGGGGAGGGACGGTATAATTCACCCCTCCACTTT.

The chain joins TRBV29-1 to TRBJ2-5, with TRBD2 identical over 8 bases. From germline, CDR1 is SQVTM and CDR2 ANQGSEA. V shed 7 bases and J 4 bases; nucleotides not matched to a gene: 8. This CDR3 has 13 amino acids. CDR3 in DNA: TGCAGCGCCCCAACCGGGGGGGTAGAGACCCAGTACTTC. Its translation: CSAPTGGVETQYF.

The genes are TRBV18 and TRBJ2-7; D is ambiguous. This CDR3 comprises 13 residues. Germline V gives CDR1 KGHSH, CDR2 LQKENI. Deletions cut 2 bases from V and 2 bases from J, with 7 bases between. CDR3 nucleotide sequence: TGTGCCAGCTCACCATACGGAGCCTACGAGCAGTACTTC. This encodes CASSPYGAYEQYF.

CDR3 region: CASSPRTANEKLFF. The DNA for the CDR3 is TGTGCCAGCAGCCCCCGGACAGCGAATGAAAAACTGTTTTTT. The rearrangement links TRBV14 to TRBJ1-4, with D possibly being TRBD1 (6 bases). Germline V gene lookup returns CDR1 SGHDN and CDR2 FVKESK. Trimming removed 4 bases from V and 5 bases from J, with 11 bases in between. This CDR3 region has 14 residues.

This rearrangement joins TRBV7-2 to TRBJ2-5, with 7 bases lining up with TRBD2. Germline CDR1 and CDR2: SGHTA and FQGNSA. The V segment lost 5 bases and the J segment 5 bases; nucleotides outside the gene matches: 8. This CDR3 comprises 14 residues. CDR3 sequence reads: CASSARGVVETQYF. For the CDR3, the DNA is TGTGCCAGCAGCGCCCGGGGGGTGGTGGAGACCCAGTACTTC.

The CDR3 DNA is TGTGCCAGCACCACAGGGGGCGAGCAGTACTTC. Its translation: CASTTGGEQYF. The J gene is TRBJ2-7, the V gene TRBV6-5; 8 nucleotides match TRBD1. This CDR3 has 11 residues. Per germline, CDR1 MNHEY and CDR2 SVGAGI. The V gene end was trimmed by 7 bases and the J gene end by 6 bases; junction bases not matched to a gene: 2.

The rearrangement joins TRBV2 to TRBJ2-3, with 14 bases aligning to TRBD2. Germline values: CDR1 SNHLY, CDR2 FYNNEI. V dropped 4 bases and J dropped 4; count of bases not matched to a gene: 4. This CDR3 is 16 amino acids long. CDR3 nucleotide sequence: TGTGCCAGCAGTGTGGGGACTAGCGGGGGCTCAGATACGCAGTATTTT. Encoded protein: CASSVGTSGGSDTQYF.

This chain uses TRBV2 with TRBJ1-1, with unresolved D. V was trimmed by 8 bases and J by 0 bases, leaving 4 bases between them. This CDR3 is 11 amino acids long. CDR1 and CDR2 (germline): SNHLY, FYNNEI. The CDR3 protein is CASRLNTEAFF. CDR3 nucleotide sequence: TGTGCCAGCCGGTTGAACACTGAAGCTTTCTTT.

The CDR3 reads CAWSRIGTDISEQYF. The CDR3 nucleotides read TGTGCCTGGAGTCGAATCGGGACAGACATTTCGGAGCAGTACTTC. This rearrangement joins TRBV30 to TRBJ2-7; the match to TRBD1 covers 7 bases. The CDR3 sequence is 15 residues long. V trimming: 2 bases; J trimming: 7 bases; junction bases outside the gene matches: 14. Germline V CDR1 and CDR2: GTSNPN, SVGIG (reference sequence).

This clone was found a few times. V usage is TRBV2 and J usage is TRBJ1-1, with TRBD1 matching over 8 bases. Germline assignment: CDR1 SNHLY and CDR2 FYNNEI. The CDR3 runs 13 residues. Unmatched junction bases numbered 4, after V lost 2 bases and J lost 8 bases. Written as DNA, the CDR3 is TGTGCCAGCAGTGAAACGGGGGACAGGGAAGCTTTCTTT. Translation: CASSETGDREAFF.